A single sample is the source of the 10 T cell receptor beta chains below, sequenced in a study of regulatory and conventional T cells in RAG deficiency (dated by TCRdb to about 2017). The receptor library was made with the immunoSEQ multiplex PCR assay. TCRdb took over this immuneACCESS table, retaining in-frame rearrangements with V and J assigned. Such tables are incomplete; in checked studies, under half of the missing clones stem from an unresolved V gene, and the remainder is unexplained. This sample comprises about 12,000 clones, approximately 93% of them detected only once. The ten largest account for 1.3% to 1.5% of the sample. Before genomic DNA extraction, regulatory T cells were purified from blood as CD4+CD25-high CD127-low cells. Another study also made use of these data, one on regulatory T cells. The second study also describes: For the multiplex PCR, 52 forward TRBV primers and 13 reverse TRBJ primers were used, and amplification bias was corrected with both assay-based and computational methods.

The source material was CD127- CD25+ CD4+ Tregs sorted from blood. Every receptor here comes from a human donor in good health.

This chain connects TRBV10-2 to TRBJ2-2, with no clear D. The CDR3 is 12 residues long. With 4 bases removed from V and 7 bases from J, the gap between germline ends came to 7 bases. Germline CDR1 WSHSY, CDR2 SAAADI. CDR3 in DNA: TGCGCCAGCAGTGCTGTTGTCGGGGAGCTGTTTTTT. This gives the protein CASSAVVGELFF.

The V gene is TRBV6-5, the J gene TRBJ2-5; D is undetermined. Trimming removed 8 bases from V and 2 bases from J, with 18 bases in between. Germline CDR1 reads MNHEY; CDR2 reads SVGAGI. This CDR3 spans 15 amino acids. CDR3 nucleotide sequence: TGTGCCAGCTCCAAAAGCCGACAACCACAAGAGACCCAGTACTTC. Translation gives CASSKSRQPQETQYF.

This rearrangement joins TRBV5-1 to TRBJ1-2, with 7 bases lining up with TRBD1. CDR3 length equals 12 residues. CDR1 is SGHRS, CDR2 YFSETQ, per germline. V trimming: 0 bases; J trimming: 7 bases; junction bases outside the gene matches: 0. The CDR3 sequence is CASSLAGGGYTF. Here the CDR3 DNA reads TGCGCCAGCAGCTTGGCAGGGGGTGGCTACACCTTC.

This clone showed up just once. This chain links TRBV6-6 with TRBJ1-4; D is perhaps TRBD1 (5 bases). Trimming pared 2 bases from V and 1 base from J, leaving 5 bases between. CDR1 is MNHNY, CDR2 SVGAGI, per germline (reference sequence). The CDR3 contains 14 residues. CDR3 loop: CASSYQGTNEKLFF. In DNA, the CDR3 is TGTGCCAGCAGTTACCAGGGAACTAATGAAAAACTGTTTTTT.

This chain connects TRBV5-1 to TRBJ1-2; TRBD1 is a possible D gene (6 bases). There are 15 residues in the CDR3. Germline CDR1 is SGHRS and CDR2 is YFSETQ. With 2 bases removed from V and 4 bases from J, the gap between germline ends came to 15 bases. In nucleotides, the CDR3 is TGCGCCAGCAGCTTTGGGCCTGTACAGGGCTATGGCTACACCTTC. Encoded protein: CASSFGPVQGYGYTF.

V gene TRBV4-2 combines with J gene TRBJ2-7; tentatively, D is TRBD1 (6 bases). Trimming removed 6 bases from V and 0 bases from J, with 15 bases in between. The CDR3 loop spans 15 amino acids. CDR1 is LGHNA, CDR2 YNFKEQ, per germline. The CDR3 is CASSLLWDNSYEQYF. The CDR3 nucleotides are TGTGCCAGCAGTCTCTTGTGGGACAACTCCTACGAGCAGTACTTC.

The CDR3 DNA reads TGCGCCAGCCCCAGCGGGGCCAAGTTTGATACGCAGTATTTT. It encodes CASPSGAKFDTQYF. V gene TRBV4-1 combines with J gene TRBJ2-3, with 7 bases identical to TRBD2. The CDR3 length is 14 residues. J was trimmed by 6 bases and V by 8 bases; bases with no gene match: 11. Germline lookup yields CDR1 MGHRA and CDR2 YSYEKL.

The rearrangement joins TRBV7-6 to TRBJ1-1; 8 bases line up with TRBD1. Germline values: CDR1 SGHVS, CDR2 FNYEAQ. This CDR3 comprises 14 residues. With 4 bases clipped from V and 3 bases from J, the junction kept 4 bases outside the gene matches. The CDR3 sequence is CASSSTGAHTEAFF. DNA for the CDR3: TGTGCCAGCAGCTCGACAGGGGCCCACACTGAAGCTTTCTTT.

The CDR3 DNA reads TGTGCCAGCAGCTCCTGGTCAGGGGGAAATGAAAAACTGTTTTTT. Translating gives CASSSWSGGNEKLFF. The genes are TRBV5-6 and TRBJ1-4; 7 bases are a match to TRBD1. V was clipped by 3 bases and J by 5 bases; unmatched bases: 7. The CDR3 loop spans 15 amino acids. Looked up from germline, CDR1 is SGHDT and CDR2 is YYEEEE.

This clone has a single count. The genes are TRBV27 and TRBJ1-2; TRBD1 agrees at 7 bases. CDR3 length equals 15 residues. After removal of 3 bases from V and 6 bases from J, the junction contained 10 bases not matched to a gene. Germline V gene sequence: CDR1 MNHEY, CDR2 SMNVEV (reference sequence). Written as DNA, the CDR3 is TGTGCCAGCAGTTTCCGGACAGGAGGGGGGCATGGCTACACCTTC. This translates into CASSFRTGGGHGYTF.